These 20 T cell receptor beta chains came from one sample sequenced in a study of shared clonotypes between healthy human individuals. Clones were sequenced by immunoSEQ multiplex PCR, and TCRdb holds only the in-frame ones, with some missing. The table has about 1.5 million clones, roughly 96% seen once. The sample consisted of naive CD4+ T cells sorted from blood. This sample's subset: CD45RA+ positively selected. The receptors originated from a man in his thirties or forties in good health.

The V call is TRBV6-5, the J call TRBJ1-2; D might be TRBD1 (5 bases). This CDR3 region has 15 residues. Germline V gene sequence: CDR1 MNHEY, CDR2 SVGAGI. Trimming stripped 0 bases from V and 5 bases from J, with 13 bases between. This CDR3 reads CASSYSSTATYGYTF. The DNA of the CDR3 is TGTGCCAGCAGTTACTCATCGACAGCTACTTATGGCTACACCTTC.

This chain connects TRBV28 to TRBJ1-1, with D perhaps TRBD1 (6 bases). The CDR3 is 15 residues long. Trimming stripped 5 bases from V and 4 bases from J, with 17 bases between. Germline V gene sequence: CDR1 MDHEN, CDR2 SYDVKM. The DNA of the CDR3 is TGTGCCAGCAGTCCCCGCCGGGGGGCTGGCACTGAAGCTTTCTTT. This codes for CASSPRRGAGTEAFF.

This rearrangement joins TRBV2 to TRBJ1-1; D may be TRBD1 (6 bases). The CDR3 is 13 amino acids. Trimming removed 7 bases from V and 1 base from J, with 10 bases in between. CDR1 is SNHLY, CDR2 FYNNEI, per germline. The CDR3 region has the DNA TGTGCCAGCAACAAACAGGGGAACACTGAAGCTTTCTTT. Protein: CASNKQGNTEAFF. Variable domain in full (rest from reference TRBV2 and TRBJ1-1): EPEVTQTPSHQVTQMGQEVILRCVPISNHLYFYWYRQILGQKVEFLVSFYNNEISEKSEIFDDQFSVERPDGSNFTLKIRSTKLEDSAMYFCASNKQGNTEAFFGQGTRLTVV.

The chain joins TRBV5-1 to TRBJ2-1; 7 bases fit TRBD1. Germline trimming cut 3 bases from V and 8 bases from J; bases unmatched to any gene: 8. The CDR3 consists of 14 residues. CDR1 SGHRS and CDR2 YFSETQ come from the germline V gene. CDR3 sequence: CASSWGTASDEQFF. CDR3 bases: TGCGCCAGCAGCTGGGGGACAGCATCGGATGAGCAGTTCTTC.

CDR3 amino acids: CASDSGPGDEQFF. The CDR3 bases are TGTGCCAGCGACTCCGGCCCCGGGGATGAGCAGTTCTTC. The chain couples TRBV14 to TRBJ2-1; a possible D gene is TRBD2 (5 bases). CDR1 is SGHDN and CDR2 is FVKESK in the germline V gene. The V gene lost 8 bases and the J gene lost 8 bases, with 16 bases spanning the gap. This CDR3 spans 13 amino acids.

The CDR3 loop is CASSAGGTANTEAFF. The CDR3 DNA sequence: TGTGCCAGCAGCGCGGGAGGGACAGCGAACACTGAAGCTTTCTTT. The chain has TRBV5-4 and TRBJ1-1; 7 bases are shared with TRBD1. CDR1 is SGHNT, CDR2 YYREEE, per germline (reference sequence). The CDR3 covers 15 residues. After removal of 4 bases from V and 1 base from J, the junction contained 7 bases not matched to a gene. Looking up the rest from reference TRBV5-4 and TRBJ1-1 gives the full variable domain: ETGVTQSPTHLIKTRGQQVTLRCSSQSGHNTVSWYQQALGQGPQFIFQYYREEENGRGNFPPRFSGLQFPNYSSELNVNALELDDSALYLCASSAGGTANTEAFFGQGTRLTVV.

The V and J genes are TRBV18 and TRBJ2-5, with TRBD2 identical over 12 bases. V lost 2 bases to trimming and J lost 5 bases; unmatched junction nucleotides: 6. From germline, CDR1 is KGHSH and CDR2 LQKENI. The CDR3 has 16 residues. The CDR3 is CASSPGLAGFTETQYF. CDR3 coding DNA: TGTGCCAGCTCACCAGGACTAGCGGGATTTACGGAGACCCAGTACTTC.

This chain links TRBV6-1 with TRBJ2-7; the match to TRBD2 covers 8 bases. Germline V gene lookup returns CDR1 MNHNS and CDR2 SASEGT. The CDR3 consists of 14 residues. V gave up 6 bases and J gave up 3 bases; unmatched junction bases: 7. The CDR3 sequence is CASSLGLVNYEQYF. The CDR3 nucleotides read TGTGCCAGCAGCCTGGGACTAGTTAACTACGAGCAGTACTTC.

The J gene is TRBJ2-7, the V gene TRBV6-1; D unclear. With 1 base removed from V and 4 bases from J, the gap between germline ends came to 11 bases. The CDR3 contains 14 residues. CDR1 and CDR2 from the germline V gene are MNHNS and SASEGT. The CDR3 region has the DNA TGTGCCAGCAGTGAAGGGGATCTAGAATACGAGCAGTACTTC. Translated: CASSEGDLEYEQYF.

The V and J genes are TRBV7-9 and TRBJ2-7; D possibly matches TRBD1 or TRBD2 (6 bases each). The germline CDR1 and CDR2 sequences are SEHNR and FQNEAQ (reference sequence). V lost 3 bases and J lost 2, with 20 bases in between. CDR3 length: 17 residues. CDR3 protein: CASSFRLGGLSPYEQYF. The CDR3 DNA follows: TGTGCCAGCAGCTTTAGATTAGGGGGGCTTTCCCCCTACGAGCAGTACTTC.

The V and J genes are TRBV28 and TRBJ2-1, with 14 positions matching TRBD2. The V and J ends lost 5 bases and 5 bases, in that order; junction bases with no gene match: 8. The length of the CDR3 is 17 residues. Germline V CDR1 and CDR2: MDHEN, SYDVKM. The CDR3, as DNA: TGTGCCAGCAGTCCCTGGACTAGCGGGAGGCGGAACAATGAGCAGTTCTTC. As protein: CASSPWTSGRRNNEQFF.

The rearrangement uses TRBV29-1 and TRBJ2-1, with D possibly TRBD2 on 5 matching bases. Germline V gene lookup returns CDR1 SQVTM and CDR2 ANQGSEA. The CDR3 contains 14 residues. Trimming stripped 7 bases from V and 3 bases from J, with 16 bases between. The CDR3, as DNA: TGCAGCGCAGCGGTAACAGCCGTCTACAATGAGCAGTTCTTC. It translates to CSAAVTAVYNEQFF.

The chain combines TRBV9 with TRBJ2-1, with 11 positions matching TRBD2. The CDR3 extends over 16 amino acids. Losses at the gene ends were 3 bases for V and 5 bases for J; bases not matched to a gene: 7. From germline, CDR1 is SGDLS and CDR2 YYNGEE. CDR3 sequence (DNA): TGTGCCAGCAGCGGATTGGGACTAGCGGTCAACAATGAGCAGTTCTTC. Protein sequence: CASSGLGLAVNNEQFF.

The gene calls are TRBV2 and TRBJ1-1; no definite D call. Trimming cost V 7 bases and J 2 bases, with 14 bases left between them. This CDR3 has 14 amino acids. The germline V gene encodes CDR1 SNHLY and CDR2 FYNNEI. In DNA, the CDR3 is TGTGCCAGCAAAATACCAGAACTTAACACTGAAGCTTTCTTT. It translates to CASKIPELNTEAFF.

This chain joins TRBV6-1 and TRBJ1-1; TRBD1 might be the D (5 bases). The germline gives CDR1 MNHNS, CDR2 SASEGT. The CDR3 spans 16 residues. V lost 0 bases and J 2 bases, leaving 13 bases between the germline ends. The CDR3 DNA reads TGTGCCAGCAGTGAAGCGCGACAGTATTCAAACACTGAAGCTTTCTTT. Amino acids: CASSEARQYSNTEAFF.

Only one count was recorded for this clone. The chain has TRBV6-1 and TRBJ2-3; possible D gene TRBD1, 5 bases. The CDR3 sequence is 15 residues long. Trimming removed 0 bases at V and 4 bases at J, with 11 bases between. Germline CDR1 is MNHNS and CDR2 is SASEGT. CDR3: CASSEAVAGPDTQYF. Here the CDR3 DNA reads TGTGCCAGCAGTGAAGCAGTCGCAGGGCCAGATACGCAGTATTTT.

The J gene is TRBJ1-1, the V gene TRBV5-1; TRBD1 aligns across 11 bases. This CDR3 has 15 residues. With V trimmed by 4 bases and J by 4 bases, 6 bases remained unmatched. From germline, CDR1 is SGHRS and CDR2 YFSETQ. The CDR3 nucleotides read TGCGCCAGCAGCCTAGGGACAGGGGGTCTCACTGAAGCTTTCTTT. Translated: CASSLGTGGLTEAFF.

The chain combines TRBV19 with TRBJ2-2; 9 bases match TRBD1. This CDR3 spans 16 amino acids. V lost 2 bases, J lost 4 bases, and 5 bases stayed unmatched. Germline CDR1 is LNHDA and CDR2 is SQIVND (reference sequence). The CDR3 is CASSIRTGVLTGELFF. CDR3 DNA: TGTGCCAGTAGTATACGGACAGGGGTTCTCACCGGGGAGCTGTTTTTT.

The chain combines TRBV11-2 with TRBJ1-1; no firm D call. The V end was cut by 0 bases, the J end by 5 bases, with 7 bases between. The CDR3 runs to 13 residues. Germline lookup yields CDR1 SGHAT and CDR2 FQNNGV. This chain's CDR3 is CASSLDTRTEAFF. The CDR3 coding sequence is TGTGCCAGCAGCTTAGATACCAGGACTGAAGCTTTCTTT.

The J gene is TRBJ2-5, the V gene TRBV4-2, with TRBD1 matching over 10 bases. CDR3 length equals 14 residues. Germline V gives CDR1 LGHNA, CDR2 YNFKEQ. V lost 4 bases and J lost 3; bases outside the gene matches: 2. DNA for the CDR3: TGTGCCAGCAGCCTGACAGGGGGCAAAGAGACCCAGTACTTC. Its translation: CASSLTGGKETQYF.